These 6 T cell receptor beta chains originate from one sample sequenced in a study of CD8+CD57+ T cells in acquired aplastic anemia. Profiling that covered TCR beta VDJ and CDR3 relied on genomic DNA as its template. Using its own MiXCR run on the reads, TCRdb lists one record per CDR3 protein. The sample shows hundreds of thousands of distinct CDR3 sequences, about two thirds of them seen only once. The sample comprised sorted CD4+, CD8+, or CD8+CD57+ T cells (not recorded which) from PBMCs. The receptors originated from a human donor in good health, serving as a control.

This clonotype came up many times. This chain connects TRBV19 to TRBJ2-3; D gene ambiguous. The CDR3 extends over 15 amino acids. Germline CDR1 LNHDA, CDR2 SQIVND (reference sequence). Trimming took off 4 bases at V and 1 base at J, with 12 bases between the two ends. The CDR3 nucleotides are TGTGCCAGTAGTACCCCTACTTTGGGCACAGATACGCAGTATTTT. Its protein is CASSTPTLGTDTQYF. Together with reference TRBV19 and TRBJ2-3, the CDR3 gives the full variable domain: DGGITQSPKYLFRKEGQNVTLSCEQNLNHDAMYWYRQDPGQGLRLIYYSQIVNDFQKGDIAEGYSVSREKKESFPLTVTSAQKNPTAFYLCASSTPTLGTDTQYFGPGTRLTVL.

Notes on this clonotype: One end of the junction fails to match germline, which may point to a read error. The V and J genes are TRBV7-3 and TRBJ2-1; D perhaps matches TRBD1 (6 bases). The CDR3 loop spans 17 amino acids. Germline lookup yields CDR1 SGHTA and CDR2 FQGTGA. The CDR3 loop reads CASSKTSRGSSYNEQFF. The CDR3 region has the DNA TGTGCCAGCAGCAAGACGAGCAGGGGAAGCTCCTATAATGAGCAGTTCTTC.

This chain connects TRBV24-1 to TRBJ1-5; the D is unclear. The CDR3 spans 14 residues. V was pared by 5 bases and J by 5 bases, with 12 bases between. Per germline, CDR1 KGHDR and CDR2 SFDVKD. In nucleotides, the CDR3 is TGTGCCACCAGTGCAGGCCAGTGGGATCAGCCCCAGCATTTT. Amino acid sequence: CATSAGQWDQPQHF.

This clonotype has ten or more counts. The chain couples TRBV2 to TRBJ1-3; D call uncertain. CDR1 is SNHLY, CDR2 FYNNEI, per germline. V lost 3 bases and J lost 0, with 15 bases in between. The CDR3 length is 17 residues. DNA for the CDR3: TGTGCCAGCAGTGATCCCCCCACGGGGTTCTCTGGAAACACCATATATTTT. This encodes CASSDPPTGFSGNTIYF.

This clonotype has a single count. J is TRBJ2-1 and V is TRBV9, with TRBD1 as a possible D gene (6 bases). Trimming pared 2 bases from V and 6 bases from J, leaving 12 bases between. CDR1 is SGDLS and CDR2 is YYNGEE in the germline V gene. The CDR3 is 14 residues long. CDR3 protein: CASSVSGVGNEQFF. In nucleotides, the CDR3 is TGTGCCAGCAGCGTCTCAGGGGTCGGCAATGAGCAGTTCTTC.

The gene calls are TRBV12-5 and TRBJ2-7; no clear D. Germline V gives CDR1 LGHNT, CDR2 FRNRAP. CDR3 size: 14 residues. Trimming shortened V by 5 bases and J by 2 bases, and 13 bases separated the two germline ends. The CDR3: CASGVDNTPYEQYF. In nucleotides, the CDR3 is TGTGCTAGTGGTGTAGATAATACACCCTACGAGCAGTACTTC.